Listed below are T cell receptor beta chains from one sample, sequenced in a study of T cells after yellow fever vaccination. Using its own MiXCR run on the 5' RACE reads, TCRdb lists one record per CDR3 protein. In the table there are about 430,000 distinct CDR3 sequences, about 17% of which are singletons. The sample was PBMCs, taken before the yellow fever booster vaccination. The receptors stem from a man between 18 and 35 years old who received the YFV17D yellow fever vaccine. CDR3s include the opening cysteine and the closing phenylalanine or tryptophan. D genes are given only for firm matches. Size is omitted from some rows. Given values are once, few, many or a class for expanded clones.

CASSLGGTVVKQYF	TGTGCCAGCAGCTTGGGCGGGACAGTCGTCAAGCAGTATTTT	-	TRBV7-2	TRBJ2-3	few
CASSLYIGGQVTDTQYF	TGTGCCAGCAGCTTGTATATTGGGGGGCAGGTGACAGATACGCAGTATTTT	-	TRBV5-5	TRBJ2-3	few
CSVEEGQRGGYNEQFF	TGCAGCGTTGAAGAGGGCCAGCGGGGGGGCTACAATGAGCAGTTCTTC	TRBD2	TRBV29-1	TRBJ2-1	few
CATNKQAWGETQYF	TGTGCCACCAACAAACAGGCTTGGGGAGAGACCCAGTACTTC	-	TRBV5-6	TRBJ2-5	-
CASSQVGYGYTF	TGCGCCAGCAGTCAAGTTGGCTATGGCTACACCTTC	-	TRBV4-1	TRBJ1-2	-
CASSPTYPTLNTEAFF	TGTGCCAGCAGCCCGACATACCCCACCCTGAACACTGAAGCTTTCTTT	-	TRBV5-6	TRBJ1-1	-
CSADRAQVNYGYTF	TGCAGTGCCGACAGGGCCCAGGTCAACTATGGCTACACCTTC	TRBD1	TRBV20-1	TRBJ1-2	few
CASSTRPWDGDSNQPQHF	TGTGCCAGCAGCACACGACCTTGGGACGGAGATAGCAATCAGCCCCAGCATTTT	-	TRBV5-5	TRBJ1-5	-
CASSTLAGVQQETQYF	TGTGCCAGCAGTACGTTAGCGGGGGTCCAACAAGAGACCCAGTACTTC	TRBD2	TRBV6-5	TRBJ2-5	few
CSATGKNYGYTF	TGCAGTGCTACGGGAAAAAACTATGGCTACACCTTC	-	TRBV20-1	TRBJ1-2	-
CASRGTGNHYNEQFF	TGTGCCAGCAGGGGGACAGGGAATCACTACAATGAGCAGTTCTTC	TRBD1	TRBV12-3/TRBV12-4	TRBJ2-1	-
CASRRGHGLYEQYF	TGTGCCAGCAGGAGGGGACACGGACTTTACGAGCAGTACTTC	-	TRBV6-5	TRBJ2-7	-
CAISESGETEAFF	TGTGCCATCAGTGAGTCTGGGGAGACTGAAGCTTTCTTT	-	TRBV10-3	TRBJ1-1	-
CASSDGRATDTQYF	TGTGCCAGCAGTGATGGCAGGGCCACAGATACGCAGTATTTT	-	TRBV12-3/TRBV12-4	TRBJ2-3	few
CASSKSGTGYGYTF	TGCGCCAGCAGCAAGAGCGGGACAGGCTATGGCTACACCTTC	TRBD1	TRBV4-3	TRBJ1-2	-
CATSKTGAGDTQYF	TGTGCCACCAGCAAGACAGGGGCGGGGGATACGCAGTATTTT	TRBD1	TRBV15	TRBJ2-3	-
CASSETGRDLNF	TGTGCCAGCAGCGAAACGGGAAGGGACCTGAACTTC	-	TRBV7-3	TRBJ2-7	-
CASRLQGAYNEQFF	TGTGCCAGCAGGCTACAGGGGGCCTACAATGAGCAGTTCTTC	TRBD1	TRBV12-3/TRBV12-4	TRBJ2-1	few
CSARDLLAGRLNEQFF	TGCAGTGCTAGAGATCTGCTAGCGGGGAGGCTCAATGAGCAGTTCTTC	TRBD2	TRBV20-1	TRBJ2-1	few
CSARDHRVGRGGTDTQYF	TGCAGTGCTAGGGATCACAGGGTTGGGCGGGGTGGCACAGATACGCAGTATTTT	-	TRBV20-1	TRBJ2-3	few
CSVENGDNYGYTF	TGCAGCGTTGAAAACGGGGACAACTATGGCTACACCTTC	-	TRBV29-1	TRBJ1-2	few
CASSYPDSSYEQYF	TGCGCCAGCTCCTATCCGGACAGTTCCTACGAGCAGTACTTC	-	TRBV4-1	TRBJ2-7	-
CASLGELTSSDEQYF	TGTGCCAGCTTAGGGGAACTAACCAGCTCCGACGAGCAGTACTTC	-	TRBV7-9	TRBJ2-7	-
CASSLLGVITNTEAFF	TGTGCCAGCAGCTTGTTAGGGGTCATCACGAACACTGAAGCTTTCTTT	-	TRBV5-5	TRBJ1-1	-
CSARRGTGTNEQYF	TGCAGTGCCCGCAGGGGGACAGGGACGAACGAGCAGTACTTC	TRBD1	TRBV20-1	TRBJ2-7	many
CASTGGSGYGYTF	TGTGCCAGCACAGGGGGGTCAGGGTATGGCTACACCTTC	TRBD1	TRBV6-5	TRBJ1-2	few
CASSVTSGGAGEQFF	TGTGCCAGCAGCGTAACTAGCGGGGGGGCCGGGGAGCAGTTCTTC	TRBD2	TRBV7-2	TRBJ2-1	few
CASSLAGTKDEQFF	TGTGCCAGCAGCTTAGCCGGGACTAAGGATGAGCAGTTCTTC	TRBD2	TRBV7-6	TRBJ2-1	few
CATGDTTDTQYF	TGTGCTACGGGGGATACTACAGATACGCAGTATTTT	-	TRBV7-9	TRBJ2-3	few
CASSLGGWGQPQHF	TGTGCCAGCAGCTTGGGGGGCTGGGGTCAGCCCCAGCATTTT	-	TRBV7-2	TRBJ1-5	-
CASSDWAGQETQYF	TGTGCCAGCAGTGATTGGGCAGGACAAGAGACCCAGTACTTC	-	TRBV2	TRBJ2-5	-